Following are 17 T cell receptor beta chains from one sample sequenced in a study of T cell changes during pregnancy in multiple sclerosis. TCRdb's copy holds only in-frame clones and misses some; the assay was immunoSEQ multiplex PCR. The data contain approximately 97,000 clones, 90% of them singletons. The starting material was peripheral blood, obtained in the second trimester of pregnancy. The receptors stem from a female donor in good health, enrolled as a control in a pregnancy study.

The V and J genes are TRBV9 and TRBJ2-2, with a tentative D call TRBD1 (6 bases). V was shortened by 4 bases and J by 2 bases, with 12 bases between the two germline ends. The CDR3 is 15 residues long. CDR1 and CDR2 (germline): SGDLS, YYNGEE. The CDR3 sequence: CASSPRDTNTGELFF. CDR3 sequence (DNA): TGTGCCAGCAGCCCCCGGGACACAAACACCGGGGAGCTGTTTTTT.

The chain recombines TRBV7-9 with TRBJ2-7; 10 bases map to TRBD2. Germline V lookup: CDR1 SEHNR, CDR2 FQNEAQ (reference sequence). The CDR3 covers 16 residues. The V and J ends lost 1 base and 6 bases, in that order; junction bases with no gene match: 9. Here the CDR3 DNA reads TGTGCCAGCAGCTTAGTCTCTAGCGGGAGACGGATCGAGCAGTACTTC. Encoded protein: CASSLVSSGRRIEQYF.

The chain links TRBV6-5 to TRBJ2-5, with 9 bases fitting TRBD1. The CDR3 runs 16 residues. Trimming cost V 0 bases and J 5 bases; bases outside gene matches: 7. Germline CDR1 and CDR2: MNHEY and SVGAGI. CDR3 nucleotide sequence: TGTGCCAGCAGTTACTCGGGACAGGGCGGTGTGGAGACCCAGTACTTC. Translating gives CASSYSGQGGVETQYF.

The rearrangement joins TRBV19 to TRBJ1-3; 10 bases match TRBD1. This CDR3 is 19 amino acids long. Germline-derived CDR1 and CDR2 are LNHDA and SQIVND (reference sequence). The trim removed 5 bases at V and 6 bases at J, leaving 19 bases unmatched. DNA of the CDR3: TGTGCCAGTAGTGTGCCGGGACAGGGGTTTATCGGAGGTCAAAACACCATATATTTT. It is translated as CASSVPGQGFIGGQNTIYF. The full variable domain, its missing parts supplied by reference TRBV19 and TRBJ1-3, is DGGITQSPKYLFRKEGQNVTLSCEQNLNHDAMYWYRQDPGQGLRLIYYSQIVNDFQKGDIAEGYSVSREKKESFPLTVTSAQKNPTAFYLCASSVPGQGFIGGQNTIYFGEGSWLTVV.

The V and J genes are TRBV29-1 and TRBJ2-5; TRBD2 matches at 8 bases. With V trimmed by 4 bases and J by 3 bases, 4 bases remained unmatched. Germline assignment: CDR1 SQVTM and CDR2 ANQGSEA. The CDR3 consists of 13 residues. The CDR3 loop is CSVGSGRKETQYF. The DNA for the CDR3 is TGCAGCGTTGGGAGCGGGAGAAAAGAGACCCAGTACTTC.

The rearrangement joins TRBV10-3 to TRBJ1-2; no firm D call. The CDR3 runs 14 residues. The germline gives CDR1 ENHRY, CDR2 SYGVKD. With 6 bases removed from V and 2 bases from J, the gap between germline ends came to 13 bases. The CDR3 is CAIRASGGNYGYTF. CDR3 DNA: TGTGCCATCAGGGCCTCCGGCGGAAACTATGGCTACACCTTC.

The rearrangement links TRBV5-1 to TRBJ1-4, with D unclear. Trimming took off 1 base at V and 8 bases at J, with 9 bases between the two ends. CDR3 length: 13 amino acids. Germline CDR1 and CDR2: SGHRS and YFSETQ. CDR3 DNA sequence: TGCGCCAGCAGCTTGCCCTCGGGGGAAAAACTGTTTTTT. It encodes CASSLPSGEKLFF.

The table lists this clone with a few counts. The rearrangement joins TRBV18 to TRBJ1-1; D not resolved. V was cut by 3 bases and J by 4 bases, with 6 bases left in between. The CDR3 has 12 amino acids. The V gene's germline CDR1 is KGHSH and CDR2 LQKENI. CDR3 DNA sequence: TGTGCCAGCTCACCCGGGGTCACTGAAGCTTTCTTT. This sequence encodes CASSPGVTEAFF.

The table lists this clone with a count of one. This chain uses TRBV30 with TRBJ1-4, with TRBD1 matching 9 bases. The CDR3 covers 14 residues. Germline V gene sequence: CDR1 GTSNPN, CDR2 SVGIG (reference sequence). V was pared by 1 base and J by 9 bases, with 6 bases of the junction left unmatched. DNA for the CDR3: TGTGCCTGGAGTGCGGACAGGGGAGTACAAAAACTGTTTTTT. It yields the protein CAWSADRGVQKLFF.

The genes are TRBV2 and TRBJ2-5; 8 nucleotides agree with TRBD2. The germline V gene encodes CDR1 SNHLY and CDR2 FYNNEI. The V and J ends lost 11 bases and 1 base, in that order; junction bases with no gene match: 6. There are 13 residues in the CDR3. CDR3 protein: CAGGTSLQETQYF. CDR3 nucleotide sequence: TGTGCCGGCGGGACTAGTCTCCAAGAGACCCAGTACTTC.

The rearrangement links TRBV4-3 to TRBJ2-1, with 9 bases matching TRBD2. Germline trimming cut 3 bases from V and 7 bases from J; bases unmatched to any gene: 16. This CDR3 is built from 18 residues. CDR1 is LGHNA, CDR2 YSLEER, per germline. The CDR3, as DNA: TGCGCCAGCAGCCACCGTCCCCCTCAGGCGGGAGGGCCGAATGAGCAGTTCTTC. It yields the protein CASSHRPPQAGGPNEQFF.

The chain carries TRBV30 and TRBJ1-2; D gene uncertain. Deletions cut 0 bases from V and 7 bases from J, with 9 bases between. This CDR3 has 12 residues. Germline-derived CDR1 and CDR2 are GTSNPN and SVGIG (reference sequence). Here the CDR3 DNA reads TGTGCCTGGAGTGTAACGCAGGCTGGCTACACCTTC. This encodes CAWSVTQAGYTF. The variable domain in full, completed from reference TRBV30 and TRBJ1-2, reads SQTIHQWPATLVQPVGSPLSLECTVEGTSNPNLYWYRQAAGRGLQLLFYSVGIGQISSEVPQNLSASRPQDRQFILSSKKLLLSDSGFYLCAWSVTQAGYTFGSGTRLTVV.

The V gene is TRBV19, the J gene TRBJ2-7, with 11 positions matching TRBD1. The CDR3 totals 15 residues. V shed 4 bases and J 3 bases; nucleotides not matched to a gene: 5. Germline V gene sequence: CDR1 LNHDA, CDR2 SQIVND (reference sequence). The CDR3 region is CASSRGQGEYYEQYF. In DNA, the CDR3 is TGTGCCAGTAGTAGGGGACAGGGGGAGTACTACGAGCAGTACTTC.

V is TRBV2 and J is TRBJ2-7, with 9 bases that match TRBD1. The CDR3 is made up of 15 amino acids. Germline V gene lookup returns CDR1 SNHLY and CDR2 FYNNEI. With V trimmed by 7 bases and J by 1 base, 8 bases remained unmatched. The CDR3 DNA sequence: TGTGCCAGCACAGAACAGGGGGCCCCTTCCTACGAGCAGTACTTC. This encodes CASTEQGAPSYEQYF.

The CDR3 DNA is TGTGCCAGCAGTTTATGGCCACCGACAGGGAAGAACACTGAAGCTTTCTTT. It is translated as CASSLWPPTGKNTEAFF. The chain recombines TRBV28 with TRBJ1-1; 7 bases align to TRBD1. Trimming took 0 bases from V and 1 from J; bases not matched to a gene: 8. CDR1 is MDHEN, CDR2 SYDVKM, per germline. The CDR3 length is 17 residues.

The chain uses TRBV10-3 and TRBJ2-1; TRBD1 is a possible D gene (6 bases). CDR3 length: 14 residues. The V and J ends lost 2 bases and 6 bases respectively, with 11 bases between them. Germline CDR1 reads ENHRY; CDR2 reads SYGVKD. The CDR3 loop reads CAISETGPGNEQFF. The CDR3 bases are TGTGCCATCAGTGAGACAGGGCCAGGCAATGAGCAGTTCTTC.

The genes are TRBV7-9 and TRBJ1-2; D ambiguous. There are 15 residues in the CDR3. Germline loops: CDR1 SEHNR, CDR2 FQNEAQ (reference sequence). V was clipped by 0 bases and J by 5 bases, with 13 bases between them. The CDR3 nucleotides are TGTGCCAGCAGCTTAGCGGGCAGCCCTTCTTATGGCTACACCTTC. Translating gives CASSLAGSPSYGYTF.